This T cell receptor beta chain was recorded in a study of radiation and T cells in renal cell carcinoma. Whole-study context: Nephrectomy followed 15 Gy stereotactic body radiation by 4 weeks. Broader study findings: Top tumor clonotypes rose in blood 2 weeks post-radiation, then contracted.

Time point given: baseline pretreatment blood. As to treatment: 15 Gy SBRT to primary tumor, nephrectomy 4 weeks later. Serial blood draws occurred at baseline and 2 and 4 weeks post-SBRT. The patient's renal cell carcinoma had clear cell pathology. As for this clone: Its cognate antigen is unknown.

Germline V CDR1 and CDR2: SEHNR, FQNEAQ (reference sequence). CDR3 size: 13 residues. V dropped 5 bases and J dropped 5; count of bases not matched to a gene: 5. Assay: immunoSEQ multiplex PCR; the TCRdb copy retains only in-frame clones and omits some. This sample yields about 49,000 clones, of which approximately 80% are seen a single time; roughly a third belongs to the top ten. This TCR derives from a woman aged 70-85 years with renal cell carcinoma. The sample in question was blood, obtained from a patient whose treatment included radiotherapy and nephrectomy. The chain combines TRBV7-9 with TRBJ1-1, with 7 nucleotides matching TRBD1. The CDR3 spells CASSRQGGTEAFF. The CDR3 DNA reads as TGTGCCAGCAGCAGACAGGGAGGTACTGAAGCTTTCTTT. The whole variable domain, filled in from reference TRBV7-9 and TRBJ1-1, reads DTGVSQNPRHKITKRGQNVTFRCDPISEHNRLYWYRQTLGQGPEFLTYFQNEAQLEKSRLLSDRFSAERPKGSFSTLEIQRTEQGDSAMYLCASSRQGGTEAFFGQGTRLTVV.